Listed below are T cell receptor beta chains from one sample, sequenced in a study of T cell responses to AZD1222 COVID-19 vaccine. This table comes from immunoSEQ multiplex PCR, and its TCRdb copy is limited to in-frame clones, with some not included. The sample gives approximately 130,000 clones, 88% of which show up once; 5% to 6% is in the top ten. The sequenced sample was peripheral blood, obtained 28 days after the second AZD1222 dose. The receptors shown here come from an adult who received the AZD1222 COVID-19 vaccine. Both conserved end residues are part of each CDR3. D genes are given only for firm matches. Some rows mark clone size as missing; the rest say once, few, many or name a class of expanded clone.

D,V,J,size,DNA,CDR3
-,TRBV28,TRBJ1-4,-,TGTGCCAGCAGGACAACAGGTTTAGGGGAAAAACTGTTTTTT,CASRTTGLGEKLFF
-,TRBV19,TRBJ1-2,-,TGTGCCAGTAGTAAGGGACTGGACGTCGGGTTTGGCTACACCTTC,CASSKGLDVGFGYTF
-,TRBV4-2,TRBJ1-4,-,TGTGCCAGCAGCCAAGATCCGGCTTCAACTAATGAAAAACTGTTTTTT,CASSQDPASTNEKLFF
-,TRBV14,TRBJ1-1,-,TGTGCCAGCAGCGTCGGATTCGAAGCTTTCTTT,CASSVGFEAFF
-,TRBV4-1,TRBJ1-1,-,TGCGCCAGCAGCCAAGGTTGGGCACGGGAGAACACTGAAGCTTTCTTT,CASSQGWARENTEAFF
-,TRBV5-1,TRBJ2-3,-,TGCGCCAGCAGCTTTAGCACAGATACGCAGTATTTT,CASSFSTDTQYF
-,TRBV19,TRBJ2-7,-,TGTGCCAGTAGTACCCGCGGGGGCGGAGGCTCCTACGAGCAGTACTTC,CASSTRGGGGSYEQYF
-,TRBV7-9,TRBJ1-1,-,TGTGCCAGCAGGAACCGGGACAACACTGAAGCTTTCTTT,CASRNRDNTEAFF
-,TRBV6-6,TRBJ1-2,-,TGTGCCAGCACCCAGGGAGTAGCTAACTATGGCTACACCTTC,CASTQGVANYGYTF
-,TRBV29-1,TRBJ2-7,-,TGCAGCGTTGTGGGGGCGACAGAAGCCTACGAGCAGTACTTC,CSVVGATEAYEQYF
-,TRBV19,TRBJ1-1,-,TGTGCCAGTAGTCGGGACACAAACTCTGAAGCTTTCTTT,CASSRDTNSEAFF
-,TRBV7-9,TRBJ1-4,-,TGTGCCAGCAGTACACAGGGAAGGCGGGAAAAACTGTTTTTT,CASSTQGRREKLFF
TRBD1,TRBV5-1,TRBJ1-1,-,TGCGCCAGCAGCAACGGACAGGGCGAGACTGAAGCTTTCTTT,CASSNGQGETEAFF
TRBD2,TRBV11-2,TRBJ2-5,-,TGTGCCAGCAGCTTATCACTAGCGGGTAGACAAGAGACCCAGTACTTC,CASSLSLAGRQETQYF
-,TRBV13,TRBJ1-2,few,TGTGCCAGCAGCGCCTCATTACAGGGCGGCGCTAACTATGGCTACACCTTC,CASSASLQGGANYGYTF
TRBD1,TRBV7-3,TRBJ2-7,-,TGTGCCAGCAGCCCGGGACAGCTCTACGAGCAGTACTTC,CASSPGQLYEQYF
-,TRBV5-4,TRBJ2-3,-,TGTGCCAGCAGCTTGGCGGACGATACGCAGTATTTT,CASSLADDTQYF
TRBD1,TRBV5-1,TRBJ2-7,-,TGCGCCAGCACCCCTTTGACAGGGAGCTCCTACGAGCAGTACTTC,CASTPLTGSSYEQYF
-,TRBV6-1,TRBJ1-2,-,TGTGCCAGCAGTGAAGGGCAGGACTATGGCTACACCTTC,CASSEGQDYGYTF
TRBD1,TRBV28,TRBJ1-5,-,TGTGCCAGCAGTGACGGGACAGGGGGCGTTCAGCCCCAGCATTTT,CASSDGTGGVQPQHF
-,TRBV19,TRBJ1-2,-,TGTGCCAGCTCAGGGGCGGTGCAAGGCTACACCTTC,CASSGAVQGYTF
-,TRBV5-1,TRBJ2-5,-,TGCGCCAGCAGCCTGGGACACATACAAGAGACCCAGTACTTC,CASSLGHIQETQYF
-,TRBV18,TRBJ1-3,-,TGTGCCAGCTCACCACCAGGCCCTCCATCCATCTCTGGAAACACCATATATTTT,CASSPPGPPSISGNTIYF
TRBD2,TRBV7-2,TRBJ2-5,-,TGTGCCAGCAGATCTAGCGGGGGGTACCAAGAGACCCAGTACTTC,CASRSSGGYQETQYF
-,TRBV20-1,TRBJ2-5,-,TGCAGTGCTAGTCCGTCAGTACAAGAGACCCAGTACTTC,CSASPSVQETQYF
-,TRBV18,TRBJ1-5,-,TGTGCCAGCTCACCAAGGGAGGGGGTATTGAATCAGCCCCAGCATTTT,CASSPREGVLNQPQHF
TRBD1,TRBV12-3/TRBV12-4,TRBJ2-3,-,TGTGCCAGCAGTTTAGGCCTGACAGGGCATGCGTATTTT,CASSLGLTGHAYF
TRBD1,TRBV29-1,TRBJ1-2,-,TGCAGCGTTGGGGCACAGGGGGCTTGGTATGGCTACACCTTC,CSVGAQGAWYGYTF